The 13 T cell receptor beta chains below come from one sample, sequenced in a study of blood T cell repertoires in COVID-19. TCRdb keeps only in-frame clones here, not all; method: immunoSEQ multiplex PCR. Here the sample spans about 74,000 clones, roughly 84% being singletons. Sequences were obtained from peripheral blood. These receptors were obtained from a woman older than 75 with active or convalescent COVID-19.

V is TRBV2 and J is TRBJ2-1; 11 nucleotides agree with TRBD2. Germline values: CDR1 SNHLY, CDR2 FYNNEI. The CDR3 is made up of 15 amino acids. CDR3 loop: CASLRGTSGYNEQFF. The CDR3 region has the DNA TGTGCTTCCCTCAGGGGGACTAGCGGTTACAATGAGCAGTTCTTC.

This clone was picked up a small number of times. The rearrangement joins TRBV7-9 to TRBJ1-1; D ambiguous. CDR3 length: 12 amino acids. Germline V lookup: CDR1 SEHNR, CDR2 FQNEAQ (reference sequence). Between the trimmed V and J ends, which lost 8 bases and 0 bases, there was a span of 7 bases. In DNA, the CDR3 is TGTGCCAGCTCATTAGTGAACACTGAAGCTTTCTTT. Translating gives CASSLVNTEAFF.

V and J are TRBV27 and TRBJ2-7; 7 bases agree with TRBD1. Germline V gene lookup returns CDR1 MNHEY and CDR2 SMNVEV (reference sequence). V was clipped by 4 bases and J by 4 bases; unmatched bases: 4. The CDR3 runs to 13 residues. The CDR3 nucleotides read TGTGCCAGCAGTTGGAGCAGGGGGTACGAGCAGTACTTC. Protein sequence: CASSWSRGYEQYF.

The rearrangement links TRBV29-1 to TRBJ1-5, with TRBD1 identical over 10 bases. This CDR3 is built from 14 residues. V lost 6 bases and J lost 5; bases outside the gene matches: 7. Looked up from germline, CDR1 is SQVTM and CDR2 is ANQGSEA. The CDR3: CSVSTGGKDQPQHF. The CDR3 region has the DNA TGCAGCGTCTCGACAGGGGGCAAGGATCAGCCCCAGCATTTT.

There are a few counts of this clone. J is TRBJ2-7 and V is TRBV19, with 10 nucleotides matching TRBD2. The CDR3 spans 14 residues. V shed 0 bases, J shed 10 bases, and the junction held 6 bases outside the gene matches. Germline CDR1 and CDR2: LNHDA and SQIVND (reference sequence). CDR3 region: CASSIDLGTSVQYF. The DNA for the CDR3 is TGTGCCAGTAGTATAGATCTGGGGACTAGCGTACAGTACTTC.

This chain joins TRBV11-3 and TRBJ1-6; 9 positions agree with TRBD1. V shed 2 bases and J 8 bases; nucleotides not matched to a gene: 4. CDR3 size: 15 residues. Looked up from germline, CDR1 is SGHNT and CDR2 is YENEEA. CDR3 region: CASSLRDRVDSPLHF. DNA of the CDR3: TGTGCCAGCAGCTTACGGGACAGGGTTGATTCACCCCTCCACTTT.

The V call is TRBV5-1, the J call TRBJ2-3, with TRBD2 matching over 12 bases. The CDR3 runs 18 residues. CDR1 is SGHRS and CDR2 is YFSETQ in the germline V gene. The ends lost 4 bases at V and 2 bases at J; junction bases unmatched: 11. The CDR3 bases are TGCGCCAGCAGCCTTCCTCTCGCTAGCGGGGGGGTCACAGATACGCAGTATTTT. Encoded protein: CASSLPLASGGVTDTQYF. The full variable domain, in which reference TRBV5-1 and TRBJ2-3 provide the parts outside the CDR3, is KAGVTQTPRYLIKTRGQQVTLSCSPISGHRSVSWYQQTPGQGLQFLFEYFSETQRNKGNFPGRFSGRQFSNSRSEMNVSTLELGDSALYLCASSLPLASGGVTDTQYFGPGTRLTVL.

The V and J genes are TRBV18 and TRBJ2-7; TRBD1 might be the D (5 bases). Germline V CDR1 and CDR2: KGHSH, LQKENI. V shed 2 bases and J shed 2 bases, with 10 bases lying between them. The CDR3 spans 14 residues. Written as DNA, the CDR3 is TGTGCCAGCTCACCAAATGACAGAGCCTACGAGCAGTACTTC. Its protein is CASSPNDRAYEQYF.

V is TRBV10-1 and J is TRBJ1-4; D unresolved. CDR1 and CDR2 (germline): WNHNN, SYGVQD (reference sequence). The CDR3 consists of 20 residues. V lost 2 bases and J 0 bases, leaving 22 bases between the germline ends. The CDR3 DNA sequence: TGCGCCAGCAGTGAGATCCCCAGAGCTAGCTTACCCGCAACTAATGAAAAACTGTTTTTT. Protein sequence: CASSEIPRASLPATNEKLFF.

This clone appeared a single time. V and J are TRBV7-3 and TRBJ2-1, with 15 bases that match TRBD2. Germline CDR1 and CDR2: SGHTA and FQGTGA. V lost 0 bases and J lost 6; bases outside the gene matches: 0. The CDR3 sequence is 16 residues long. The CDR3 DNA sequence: TGTGCCAGCAGCTTAACGGGACTAGCGGGGGGCAATGAGCAGTTCTTC. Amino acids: CASSLTGLAGGNEQFF. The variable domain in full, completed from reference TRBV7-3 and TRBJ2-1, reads GAGVSQTPSNKVTEKGKYVELRCDPISGHTALYWYRQSLGQGPEFLIYFQGTGAADDSGLPNDRFFAVRPEGSVSTLKIQRTERGDSAVYLCASSLTGLAGGNEQFFGPGTRLTVL.

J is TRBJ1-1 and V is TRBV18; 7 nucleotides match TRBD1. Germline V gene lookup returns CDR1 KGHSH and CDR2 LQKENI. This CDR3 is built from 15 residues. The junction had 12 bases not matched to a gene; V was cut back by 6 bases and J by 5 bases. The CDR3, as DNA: TGTGCCAGCTCTCTCCTGGATACAGGGGTGACTGAAGCTTTCTTT. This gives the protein CASSLLDTGVTEAFF.

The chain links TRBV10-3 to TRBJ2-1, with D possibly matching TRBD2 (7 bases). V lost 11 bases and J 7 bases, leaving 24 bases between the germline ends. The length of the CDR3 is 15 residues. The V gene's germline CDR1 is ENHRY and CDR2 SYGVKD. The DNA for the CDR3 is TGTGCCCTCCGGGGGGCAGGAGAGTCTAGGAATGAGCAGTTCTTC. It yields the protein CALRGAGESRNEQFF.

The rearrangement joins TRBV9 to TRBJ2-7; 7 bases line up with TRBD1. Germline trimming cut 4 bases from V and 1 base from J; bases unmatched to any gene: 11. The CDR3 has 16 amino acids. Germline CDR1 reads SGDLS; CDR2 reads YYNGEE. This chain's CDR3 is CASSPTQGGPSYEQYF. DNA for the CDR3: TGTGCCAGCAGCCCGACTCAAGGGGGCCCTTCCTACGAGCAGTACTTC.